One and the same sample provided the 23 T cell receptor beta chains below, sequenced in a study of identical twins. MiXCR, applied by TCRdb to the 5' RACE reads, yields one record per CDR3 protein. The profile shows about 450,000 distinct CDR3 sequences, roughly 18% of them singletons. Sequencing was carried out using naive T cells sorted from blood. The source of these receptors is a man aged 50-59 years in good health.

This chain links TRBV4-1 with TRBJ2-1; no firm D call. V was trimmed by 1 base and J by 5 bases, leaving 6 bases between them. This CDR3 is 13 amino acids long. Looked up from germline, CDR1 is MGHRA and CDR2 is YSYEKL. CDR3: CASSQGRNNEQFF. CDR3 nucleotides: TGCGCCAGCAGCCAAGGACGTAACAATGAGCAGTTCTTC.

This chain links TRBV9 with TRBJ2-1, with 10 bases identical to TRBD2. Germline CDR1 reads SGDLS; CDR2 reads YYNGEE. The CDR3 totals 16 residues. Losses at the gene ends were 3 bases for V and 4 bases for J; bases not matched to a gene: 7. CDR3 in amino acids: CASSDSSSGGYNEQFF. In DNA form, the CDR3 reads TGTGCCAGCAGCGACTCTTCTAGCGGGGGTTACAATGAGCAGTTCTTC.

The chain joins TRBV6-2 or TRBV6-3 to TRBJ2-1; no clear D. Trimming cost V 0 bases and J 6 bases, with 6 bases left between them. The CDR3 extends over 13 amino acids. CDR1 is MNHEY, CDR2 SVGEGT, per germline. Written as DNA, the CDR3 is TGTGCCAGCAGTTACTCCTGGTCCAATGAGCAGTTCTTC. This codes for CASSYSWSNEQFF.

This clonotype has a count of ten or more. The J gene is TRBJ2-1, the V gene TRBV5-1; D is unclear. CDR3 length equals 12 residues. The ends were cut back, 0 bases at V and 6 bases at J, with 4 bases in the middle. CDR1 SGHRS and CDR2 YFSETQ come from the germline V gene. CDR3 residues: CASSLVFNEQFF. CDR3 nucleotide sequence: TGCGCCAGCAGCTTGGTATTCAATGAGCAGTTCTTC.

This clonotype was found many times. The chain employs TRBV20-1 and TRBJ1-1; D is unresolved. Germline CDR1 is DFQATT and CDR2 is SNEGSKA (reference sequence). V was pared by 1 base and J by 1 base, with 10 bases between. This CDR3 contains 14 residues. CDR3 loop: CSARVVDGNTEAFF. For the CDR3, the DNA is TGCAGTGCTAGAGTAGTCGACGGGAACACTGAAGCTTTCTTT.

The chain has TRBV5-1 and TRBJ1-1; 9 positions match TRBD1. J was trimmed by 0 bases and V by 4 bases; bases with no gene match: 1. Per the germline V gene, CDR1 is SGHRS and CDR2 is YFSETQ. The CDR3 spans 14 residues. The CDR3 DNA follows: TGCGCCAGCAGCCGACAGGGGGTGAACACTGAAGCTTTCTTT. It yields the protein CASSRQGVNTEAFF.

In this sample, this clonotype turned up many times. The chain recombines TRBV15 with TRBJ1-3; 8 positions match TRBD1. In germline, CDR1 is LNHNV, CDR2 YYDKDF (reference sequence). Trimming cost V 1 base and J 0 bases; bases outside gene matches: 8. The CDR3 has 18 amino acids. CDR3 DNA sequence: TGTGCCACCAGCAGAGTCTTATCGGACAGGGCCTCTGGAAACACCATATATTTT. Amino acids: CATSRVLSDRASGNTIYF.

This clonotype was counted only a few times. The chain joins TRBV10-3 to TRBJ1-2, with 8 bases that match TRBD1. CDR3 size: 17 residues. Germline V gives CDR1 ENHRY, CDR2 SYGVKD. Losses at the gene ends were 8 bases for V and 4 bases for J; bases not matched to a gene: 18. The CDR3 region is CAISGQAMSNTSYGYTF. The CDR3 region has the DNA TGTGCCATCTCGGGACAGGCTATGTCAAACACGAGCTATGGCTACACCTTC.

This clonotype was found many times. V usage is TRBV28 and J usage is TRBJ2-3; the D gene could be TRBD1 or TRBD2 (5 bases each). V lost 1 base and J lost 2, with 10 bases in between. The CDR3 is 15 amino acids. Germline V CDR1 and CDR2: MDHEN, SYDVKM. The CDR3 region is CASSLFGTVTDTQYF. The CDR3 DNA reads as TGTGCCAGCAGTTTATTCGGGACCGTCACAGATACGCAGTATTTT.

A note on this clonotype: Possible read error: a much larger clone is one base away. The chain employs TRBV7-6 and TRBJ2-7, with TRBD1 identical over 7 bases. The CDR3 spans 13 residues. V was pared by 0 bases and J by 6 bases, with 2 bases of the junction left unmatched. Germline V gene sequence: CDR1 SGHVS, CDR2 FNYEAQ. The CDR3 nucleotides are TGTGCCAGCAGCTTAGCAGAGGGGGCCGAGCAGTACTTC. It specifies CASSLAEGAEQYF.

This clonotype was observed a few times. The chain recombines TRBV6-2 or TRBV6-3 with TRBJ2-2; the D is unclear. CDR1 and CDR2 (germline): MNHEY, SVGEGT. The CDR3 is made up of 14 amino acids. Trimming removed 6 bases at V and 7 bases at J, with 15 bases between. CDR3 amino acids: CASSPLTRNGELFF. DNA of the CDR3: TGTGCCAGCAGCCCCCTGACACGGAACGGGGAGCTGTTTTTT.

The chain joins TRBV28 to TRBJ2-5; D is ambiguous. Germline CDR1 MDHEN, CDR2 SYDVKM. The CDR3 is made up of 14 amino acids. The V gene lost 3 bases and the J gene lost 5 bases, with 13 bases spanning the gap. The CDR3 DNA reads TGTGCCAGCAGTTTTCCCAGGCTCCGGGAGACCCAGTACTTC. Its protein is CASSFPRLRETQYF.

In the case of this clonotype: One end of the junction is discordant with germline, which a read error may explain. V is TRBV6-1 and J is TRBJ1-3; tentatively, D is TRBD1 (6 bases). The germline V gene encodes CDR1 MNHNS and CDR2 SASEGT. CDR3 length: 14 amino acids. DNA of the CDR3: TGTGCCAGCAGGGAAGGGGGGGGTGGAAACACCATATATTTT. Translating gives CASREGGGGNTIYF.

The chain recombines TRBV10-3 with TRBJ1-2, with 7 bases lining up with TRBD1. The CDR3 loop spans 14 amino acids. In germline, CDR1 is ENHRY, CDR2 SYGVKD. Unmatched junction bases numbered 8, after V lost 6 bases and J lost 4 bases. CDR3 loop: CAIRAPGTAYGYTF. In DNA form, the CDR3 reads TGTGCCATCAGGGCCCCGGGGACAGCCTATGGCTACACCTTC.

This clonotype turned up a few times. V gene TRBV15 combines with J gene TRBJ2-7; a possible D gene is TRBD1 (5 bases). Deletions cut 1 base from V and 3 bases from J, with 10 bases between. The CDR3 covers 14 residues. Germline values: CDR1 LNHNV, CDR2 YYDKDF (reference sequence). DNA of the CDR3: TGTGCCACCAGCAGAGGTGACAGAGGCTACGAGCAGTACTTC. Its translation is CATSRGDRGYEQYF.

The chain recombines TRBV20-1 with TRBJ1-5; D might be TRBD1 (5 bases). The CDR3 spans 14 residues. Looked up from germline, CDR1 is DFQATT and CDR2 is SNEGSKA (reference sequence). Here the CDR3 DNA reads TGCGGGTCGGGTAAGGGGAATAGCAATCAGCCCCAGCATTTT. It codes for CGSGKGNSNQPQHF.

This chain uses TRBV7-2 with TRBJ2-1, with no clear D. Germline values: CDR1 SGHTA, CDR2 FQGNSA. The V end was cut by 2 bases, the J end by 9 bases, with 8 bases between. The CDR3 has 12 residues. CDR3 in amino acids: CASSLSLPEQFF. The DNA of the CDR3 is TGTGCCAGCAGCTTATCTTTACCTGAGCAGTTCTTC. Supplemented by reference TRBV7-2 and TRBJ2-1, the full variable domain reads GAGVSQSPSNKVTEKGKDVELRCDPISGHTALYWYRQSLGQGLEFLIYFQGNSAPDKSGLPSDRFSAERTGGSVSTLTIQRTQQEDSAVYLCASSLSLPEQFFGPGTRLTVL.

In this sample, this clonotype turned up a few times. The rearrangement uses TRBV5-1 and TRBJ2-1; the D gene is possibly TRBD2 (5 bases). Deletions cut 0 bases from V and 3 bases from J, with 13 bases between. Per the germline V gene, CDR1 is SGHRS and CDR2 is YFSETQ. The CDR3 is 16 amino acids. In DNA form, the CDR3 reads TGCGCCAGCAGCTTGGCGTCTAGCTGGAACTACAATGAGCAGTTCTTC. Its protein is CASSLASSWNYNEQFF.

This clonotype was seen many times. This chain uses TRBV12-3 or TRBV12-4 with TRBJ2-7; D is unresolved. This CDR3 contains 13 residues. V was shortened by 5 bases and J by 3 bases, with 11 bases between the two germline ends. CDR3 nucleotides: TGTGCCAGCAGTCTAAGACAAGTCTACGAGCAGTACTTC. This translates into CASSLRQVYEQYF.

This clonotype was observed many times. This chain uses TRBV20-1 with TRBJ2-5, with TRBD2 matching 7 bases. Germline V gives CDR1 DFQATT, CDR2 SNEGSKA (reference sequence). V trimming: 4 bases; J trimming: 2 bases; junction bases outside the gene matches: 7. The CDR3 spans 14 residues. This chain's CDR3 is CSAKVAGEQETQYF. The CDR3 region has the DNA TGCAGTGCTAAGGTGGCGGGGGAACAAGAGACCCAGTACTTC.

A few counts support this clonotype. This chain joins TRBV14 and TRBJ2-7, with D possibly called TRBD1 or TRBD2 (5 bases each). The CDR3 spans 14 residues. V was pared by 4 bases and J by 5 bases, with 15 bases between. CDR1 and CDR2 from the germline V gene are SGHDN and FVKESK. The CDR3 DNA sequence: TGTGCCAGCAGCCCGAGGGCAGGGACGGACGAGCAGTACTTC. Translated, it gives CASSPRAGTDEQYF.

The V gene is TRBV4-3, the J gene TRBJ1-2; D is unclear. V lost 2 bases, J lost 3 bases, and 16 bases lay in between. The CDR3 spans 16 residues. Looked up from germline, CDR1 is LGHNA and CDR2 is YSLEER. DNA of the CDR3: TGCGCCAGCAGCCAACTCTTTGGGCAGGAGCACTATGGCTACACCTTC. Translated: CASSQLFGQEHYGYTF.

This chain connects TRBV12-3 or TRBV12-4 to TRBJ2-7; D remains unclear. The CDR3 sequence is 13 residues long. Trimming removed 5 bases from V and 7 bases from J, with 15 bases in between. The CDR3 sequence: CASSPSPGREQYF. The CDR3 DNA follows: TGTGCCAGCAGTCCCTCCCCTGGTAGGGAGCAGTACTTC.